This T cell receptor (beta chain) derives from a study of blood T cell repertoires in COVID-19. Study details: Acute-phase and convalescent COVID-19 samples originated in the United States, Italy and Spain.

As originally analysed: Scientists estimated how many nucleated cells there were by amplifying reference gene primers. The assay was immunoSEQ multiplex PCR, and TCRdb's table has in-frame clones only and misses some. That table gives V, J and clone size, and the DNA gave D and trimming. This table has about 70,000 clones, more than 75% appearing once. This CDR3 has 16 amino acids. V trimming: 5 bases; J trimming: 4 bases; junction bases outside the gene matches: 12. Germline V CDR1 and CDR2: SEHNR, FQNEAQ (reference sequence). The chain is built from TRBV7-9 and TRBJ1-2; 8 bases align to TRBD1. What was sequenced was peripheral blood. The receptor's source is a man in his fifties or sixties with acute or convalescent COVID-19. CDR3 region: CASSEARGPSPYGYTF. CDR3 in DNA: TGTGCCAGCAGCGAGGCCAGGGGGCCCTCCCCCTATGGCTACACCTTC.